These 18 T cell receptor beta chains were all obtained from the same sample, sequenced in a study of T cell clones after liver transplantation. Measured with immunoSEQ multiplex PCR; TCRdb has only the in-frame clones, and not every one. The data contain some 9,000 clones, roughly 79% of them singletons. The sample here was CD8+ T cells from blood, taken before liver transplant. The receptor set was obtained from a human donor who received a liver transplant.

The chain couples TRBV6-6 to TRBJ2-7; a weak D match, TRBD1 (6 bases). Germline loops: CDR1 MNHNY, CDR2 SVGAGI (reference sequence). CDR3 length: 13 amino acids. The germline V and J ends were trimmed by 8 bases and 5 bases, with 16 bases remaining between them. The CDR3 coding sequence is TGTGCCAGCTCTCACAGGGCTCTTCACGAGCAGTACTTC. Residues: CASSHRALHEQYF.

The chain joins TRBV28 to TRBJ1-5, with 9 bases lining up with TRBD1. Trimming took 5 bases from V and 4 from J; bases not matched to a gene: 6. The CDR3 is 15 amino acids. Germline V gene lookup returns CDR1 MDHEN and CDR2 SYDVKM. The CDR3 DNA follows: TGTGCCAGCAGTAGGACAGGGGCCATAAATCAGCCCCAGCATTTT. Translated, it gives CASSRTGAINQPQHF.

In its sample, this clone was seen a few times. The chain combines TRBV5-1 with TRBJ1-1; tentative D call: TRBD1 (6 bases). Germline V gene data show CDR1 as SGHRS and CDR2 as YFSETQ. The CDR3 is made up of 14 amino acids. Trimming pared 7 bases from V and 3 bases from J, leaving 16 bases between. DNA of the CDR3: TGCGCCAGCGCCCCTGAGGGGGGCTACACTGAAGCTTTCTTT. Protein: CASAPEGGYTEAFF.

The chain employs TRBV27 and TRBJ2-1, with unresolved D. CDR1 is MNHEY, CDR2 SMNVEV, per germline (reference sequence). The ends were cut back, 3 bases at V and 7 bases at J, with 7 bases in the middle. This CDR3 is 12 amino acids long. The CDR3 region has the DNA TGTGCCAGCAGTTTTCTGGGTAATGAGCAGTTCTTC. Its translation is CASSFLGNEQFF.

This clone occurred once. The chain carries TRBV28 and TRBJ2-7; D may be TRBD1 or TRBD2 (5 bases each). The CDR3 is 15 amino acids. Germline lookup yields CDR1 MDHEN and CDR2 SYDVKM. Trimming stripped 6 bases from V and 4 bases from J, with 19 bases between. The CDR3 DNA sequence: TGTGCCAGCAGCCCCGGGACCTCAAGACCTTACGAGCAGTACTTC. Residues: CASSPGTSRPYEQYF.

The rearrangement links TRBV13 to TRBJ2-3, with D perhaps assigned TRBD1 or TRBD2 (6 bases each). Deletions cut 4 bases from V and 1 base from J, with 18 bases between. The CDR3 extends over 17 amino acids. The germline CDR1 and CDR2 sequences are PRHDT and FYEKMQ (reference sequence). Here the CDR3 DNA reads TGTGCCAGCAGCTCCCTGCAGGAGGGGGGAGGCACAGATACGCAGTATTTT. Amino acid sequence: CASSSLQEGGGTDTQYF.

The table lists this clone with a few counts. The chain couples TRBV19 to TRBJ1-5; no clear D. Trimming took 1 base from V and 0 from J, leaving 7 bases between them. The CDR3 runs 15 residues. CDR1 is LNHDA and CDR2 is SQIVND in the germline V gene (reference sequence). The chain's CDR3 is CASSIADYSNQPQHF. The CDR3 DNA reads TGTGCCAGTAGTATAGCGGACTATAGCAATCAGCCCCAGCATTTT.

This rearrangement joins TRBV7-9 to TRBJ1-4, with 9 positions matching TRBD1. This CDR3 contains 15 residues. The ends lost 5 bases at V and 8 bases at J; junction bases unmatched: 9. Germline values: CDR1 SEHNR, CDR2 FQNEAQ (reference sequence). CDR3 nucleotide sequence: TGTGCCAGCAGCGACCCGGGACAGGGAGGGGAAAAACTGTTTTTT. Its protein is CASSDPGQGGEKLFF.

By proportion, this clone is medium-sized. The chain couples TRBV11-2 to TRBJ1-5; possible D gene TRBD1, 5 bases. Trimming cost V 0 bases and J 3 bases, with 6 bases left between them. Germline V lookup: CDR1 SGHAT, CDR2 FQNNGV. The CDR3 is 14 residues long. The CDR3 region has the DNA TGTGCCAGCAGCTTAGAAGGGGACAATCAGCCCCAGCATTTT. It yields the protein CASSLEGDNQPQHF.

This clone was counted once. The rearrangement links TRBV10-3 to TRBJ2-1, with 8 bases matching TRBD2. Germline lookup yields CDR1 ENHRY and CDR2 SYGVKD. This CDR3 is built from 10 residues. After removal of 11 bases from V and 8 bases from J, the junction contained 2 bases not matched to a gene. The CDR3 DNA follows: TGTGCCGCCGGGGGGGATGAGCAGTTCTTC. This codes for CAAGGDEQFF.

This chain joins TRBV4-3 and TRBJ1-4; 8 nucleotides agree with TRBD1. Germline trimming cut 0 bases from V and 0 bases from J; bases unmatched to any gene: 12. The CDR3 runs to 20 residues. Germline V lookup: CDR1 LGHNA, CDR2 YSLEER. This CDR3 reads CASSQDSMEDRVATNEKLFF. The DNA of the CDR3 is TGCGCCAGCAGCCAAGATAGTATGGAGGACAGGGTCGCAACTAATGAAAAACTGTTTTTT.

V usage is TRBV27 and J usage is TRBJ2-2, with a weak D call TRBD2 (5 bases). Trimming removed 2 bases at V and 4 bases at J, with 8 bases between. The germline gives CDR1 MNHEY, CDR2 SMNVEV (reference sequence). This CDR3 is 14 amino acids long. The CDR3 spells CASSLRRVTGELFF. As DNA, the CDR3 is TGTGCCAGCAGTTTAAGGCGGGTCACCGGGGAGCTGTTTTTT.

V is TRBV2 and J is TRBJ1-3, with unresolved D. The germline V gene encodes CDR1 SNHLY and CDR2 FYNNEI. V lost 8 bases and J lost 0, with 14 bases in between. This CDR3 is built from 15 residues. Here the CDR3 DNA reads TGTGCCAGCCAGCTAGTAGCGCCCTCTGGAAACACCATATATTTT. The encoded protein is CASQLVAPSGNTIYF.

The chain uses TRBV15 and TRBJ2-1; D gene uncertain. Trimming removed 5 bases from V and 0 bases from J, with 14 bases in between. This CDR3 has 16 amino acids. Germline values: CDR1 LNHNV, CDR2 YYDKDF (reference sequence). The CDR3 spells CATSGWEKSSYNEQFF. The CDR3, as DNA: TGTGCCACCAGCGGCTGGGAAAAGAGCTCCTACAATGAGCAGTTCTTC.

The CDR3 spells CASSEVGQGPPDYEQYF. DNA for the CDR3: TGTGCCAGCAGTGAAGTTGGTCAGGGCCCCCCGGACTACGAGCAGTACTTC. The V call is TRBV6-1, the J call TRBJ2-7; possibly TRBD1 for D (5 bases). The CDR3 runs 17 residues. V lost 1 base, J lost 3 bases, and 19 bases lay in between. Germline CDR1 and CDR2: MNHNS and SASEGT.

This clone was picked up a small number of times. V is TRBV11-2 and J is TRBJ1-5; maybe TRBD1 (6 bases). CDR1 is SGHAT and CDR2 is FQNNGV in the germline V gene. The V gene lost 2 bases and the J gene lost 6 bases, with 14 bases spanning the gap. The CDR3 contains 15 residues. In DNA form, the CDR3 reads TGTGCCAGCAGCTTAACCCAGGGGATTGGTCAGCCCCAGCATTTT. Amino acids: CASSLTQGIGQPQHF.

This chain connects TRBV9 to TRBJ2-7, with 7 bases lining up with TRBD1. V trimming: 4 bases; J trimming: 6 bases; junction bases outside the gene matches: 10. Germline assignment: CDR1 SGDLS and CDR2 YYNGEE. The CDR3 covers 14 residues. The CDR3 coding sequence is TGTGCCAGCAGCCCCGACAGGGCAGACGTCGAGCAGTACTTC. Amino acid sequence: CASSPDRADVEQYF.

This clone was picked up a small number of times. The J gene is TRBJ1-5, the V gene TRBV27; the D gene is possibly TRBD1 (5 bases). The V end was cut by 6 bases, the J end by 0 bases, with 9 bases between. This CDR3 spans 14 amino acids. In germline, CDR1 is MNHEY, CDR2 SMNVEV (reference sequence). As DNA, the CDR3 is TGTGCCAGCAGCCTTGGGGCTAGCAATCAGCCCCAGCATTTT. Residues: CASSLGASNQPQHF.